This TCR beta chain came from a study of cytomegalovirus exposure and HLA in healthy donors. CDR3 size: 13 residues. Germline V gives CDR1 SGDLS, CDR2 YYNGEE. Trimming removed 5 bases from V and 1 base from J; junction bases left unmatched: 1. This table comes from immunoSEQ multiplex PCR, and its TCRdb copy is limited to in-frame clones, with some not included. The sample consists of 50,000 or so clones, roughly 90% of them appearing once. The chain joins TRBV9 to TRBJ2-7, with TRBD1 identical over 9 bases. Sequencing was performed on PBMCs. This TCR came from a woman in her 30s in good health and CMV-seronegative. The CDR3 is CASRGQGSYEQYF. The CDR3 nucleotides read TGTGCCAGCAGGGGACAGGGTTCCTACGAGCAGTACTTC.